In its sample, the clone carrying this TCR beta chain was seen a few times. Antigen specificity is unknown. The data were obtained in a study of response to subunit inactivated influenza vaccine. Study-wide points: Each seasonal flu vaccination may recruit only limited new T cells, authors suggested.

Trimming pared 3 bases from V and 7 bases from J, leaving 13 bases between. Germline V gene data show CDR1 as DFQATT and CDR2 as SNEGSKA (reference sequence). CDR3 length equals 14 residues. TCRdb used MiXCR to reprocess the RT-PCR reads, holding one entry per CDR3 protein. Of 450,000 to 600,000 distinct CDR3 sequences in the sample, less than 7.5% are singletons; the top ten hold roughly 13%. This specimen consisted of PBMCs from blood, obtained roughly 24 months after vaccination. This receptor was obtained from a man aged 50-75 years who received an inactivated influenza vaccine. This rearrangement joins TRBV20-1 to TRBJ1-6, with D tentatively TRBD1 (6 bases). CDR3 nucleotide sequence: TGCAGTGCTAGCCCGACAGGCTTAAATTCACCCCTCCACTTT. Its translation is CSASPTGLNSPLHF.